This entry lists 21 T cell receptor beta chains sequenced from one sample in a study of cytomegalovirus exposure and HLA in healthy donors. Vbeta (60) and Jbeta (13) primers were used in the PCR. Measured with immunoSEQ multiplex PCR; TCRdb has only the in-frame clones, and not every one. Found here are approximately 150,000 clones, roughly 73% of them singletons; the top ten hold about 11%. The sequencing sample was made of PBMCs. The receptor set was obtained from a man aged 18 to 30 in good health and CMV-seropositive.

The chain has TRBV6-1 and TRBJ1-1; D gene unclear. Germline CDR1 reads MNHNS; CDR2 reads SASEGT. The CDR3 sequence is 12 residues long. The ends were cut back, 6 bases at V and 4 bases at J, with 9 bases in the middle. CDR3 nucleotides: TGTGCCAGCAGCCCACGGTTCACTGAAGCTTTCTTT. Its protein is CASSPRFTEAFF.

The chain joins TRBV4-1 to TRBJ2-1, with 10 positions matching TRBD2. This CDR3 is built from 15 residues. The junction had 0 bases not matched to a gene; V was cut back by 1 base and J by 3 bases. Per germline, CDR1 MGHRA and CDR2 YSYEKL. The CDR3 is CASSQASGSYNEQFF. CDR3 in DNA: TGCGCCAGCAGCCAAGCTAGCGGGAGCTACAATGAGCAGTTCTTC.

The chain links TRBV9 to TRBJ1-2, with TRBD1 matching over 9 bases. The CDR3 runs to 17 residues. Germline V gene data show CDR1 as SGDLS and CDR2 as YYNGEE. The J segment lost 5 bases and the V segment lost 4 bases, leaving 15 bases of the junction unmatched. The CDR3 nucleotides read TGTGCCAGCAGCCCCCGACCAAGACAGGGGGTAGTGTATGGCTACACCTTC. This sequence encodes CASSPRPRQGVVYGYTF.

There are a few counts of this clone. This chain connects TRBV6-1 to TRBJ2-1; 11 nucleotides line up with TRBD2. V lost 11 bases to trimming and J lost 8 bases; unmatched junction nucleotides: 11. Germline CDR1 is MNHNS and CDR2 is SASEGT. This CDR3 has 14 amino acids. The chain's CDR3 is CASQTSGKGDEQFF. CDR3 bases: TGTGCCTCCCAGACTAGCGGGAAAGGTGATGAGCAGTTCTTC.

CDR3 in DNA: TGTGCCAGCAGCTTAGATCAGGGACTAGCTACGAATGAGCAGTTCTTC. This codes for CASSLDQGLATNEQFF. The chain links TRBV11-2 to TRBJ2-1, with TRBD2 identical over 9 bases. V shed 0 bases, J shed 7 bases, and the junction held 7 bases outside the gene matches. The CDR3 runs 16 residues. The germline V gene encodes CDR1 SGHAT and CDR2 FQNNGV.

The chain's CDR3 is CASSLSEYEQYF. The CDR3 DNA reads as TGTGCCAGCAGCCTGAGTGAGTACGAGCAGTACTTC. This chain joins TRBV11-2 and TRBJ2-7; D is ambiguous. Trimming pared 5 bases from V and 4 bases from J, leaving 9 bases between. CDR3 length: 12 residues. In germline, CDR1 is SGHAT, CDR2 FQNNGV.

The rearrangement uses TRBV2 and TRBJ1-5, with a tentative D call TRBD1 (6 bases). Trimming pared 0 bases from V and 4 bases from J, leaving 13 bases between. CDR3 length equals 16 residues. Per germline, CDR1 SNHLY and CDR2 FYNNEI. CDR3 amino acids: CASSEAPGTLNQPQHF. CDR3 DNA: TGTGCCAGCAGTGAAGCGCCCGGGACACTAAATCAGCCCCAGCATTTT.

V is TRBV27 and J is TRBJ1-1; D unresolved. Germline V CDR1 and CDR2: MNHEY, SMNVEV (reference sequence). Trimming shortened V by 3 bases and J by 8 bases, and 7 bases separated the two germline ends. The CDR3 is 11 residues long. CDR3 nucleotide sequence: TGTGCCAGCAGTTTGAACAAGGAAGCTTTCTTT. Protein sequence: CASSLNKEAFF.

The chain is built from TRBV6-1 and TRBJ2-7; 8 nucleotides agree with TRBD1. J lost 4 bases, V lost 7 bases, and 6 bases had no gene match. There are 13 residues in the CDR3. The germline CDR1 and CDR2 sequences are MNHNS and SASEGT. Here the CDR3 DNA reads TGTGCCAGCACCCCAGGGGGCCAGTACGAGCAGTACTTC. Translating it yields CASTPGGQYEQYF.

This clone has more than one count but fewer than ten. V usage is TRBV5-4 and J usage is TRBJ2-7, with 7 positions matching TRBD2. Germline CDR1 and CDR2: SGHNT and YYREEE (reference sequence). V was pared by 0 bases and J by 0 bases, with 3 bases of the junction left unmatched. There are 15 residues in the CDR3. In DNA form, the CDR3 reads TGTGCCAGCAGCTTGGGCGGGGGACTCTCCTACGAGCAGTACTTC. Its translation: CASSLGGGLSYEQYF.

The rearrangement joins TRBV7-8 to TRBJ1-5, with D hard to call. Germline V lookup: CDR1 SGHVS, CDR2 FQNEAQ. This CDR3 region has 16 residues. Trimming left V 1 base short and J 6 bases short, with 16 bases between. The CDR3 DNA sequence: TGTGCCAGCAGCTTAGAGTGGCAGTCCGGCGGTCAGCCCCAGCATTTT. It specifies CASSLEWQSGGQPQHF.

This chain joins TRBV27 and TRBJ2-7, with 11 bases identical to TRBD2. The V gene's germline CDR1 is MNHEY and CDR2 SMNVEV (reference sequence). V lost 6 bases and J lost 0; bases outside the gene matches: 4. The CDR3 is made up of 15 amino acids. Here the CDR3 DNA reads TGTGCCAGCAGATCCGGGACTAGCGGCTCCTACGAGCAGTACTTC. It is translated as CASRSGTSGSYEQYF.

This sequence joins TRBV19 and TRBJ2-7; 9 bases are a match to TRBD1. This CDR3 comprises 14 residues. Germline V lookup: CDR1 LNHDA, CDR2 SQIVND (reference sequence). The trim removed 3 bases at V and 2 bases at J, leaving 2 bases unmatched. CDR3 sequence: CASSIRTGAYEQYF. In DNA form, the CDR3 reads TGTGCCAGTAGTATCAGGACAGGGGCCTACGAGCAGTACTTC.

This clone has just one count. The CDR3 region is CASSIDAGGLSKDEQFF. CDR3 coding DNA: TGTGCCAGTAGTATAGATGCGGGAGGGCTTAGTAAGGATGAGCAGTTCTTC. The chain combines TRBV19 with TRBJ2-1, with 9 bases fitting TRBD2. Per the germline V gene, CDR1 is LNHDA and CDR2 is SQIVND (reference sequence). Trimming removed 0 bases from V and 8 bases from J; junction bases left unmatched: 11. The CDR3 is 17 amino acids.

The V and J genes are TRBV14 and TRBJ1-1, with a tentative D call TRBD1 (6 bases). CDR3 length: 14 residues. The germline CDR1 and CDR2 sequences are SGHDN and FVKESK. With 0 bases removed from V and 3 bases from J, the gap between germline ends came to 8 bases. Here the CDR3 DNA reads TGTGCCAGCAGCCAAGACACAGGGTACACTGAAGCTTTCTTT. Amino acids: CASSQDTGYTEAFF.

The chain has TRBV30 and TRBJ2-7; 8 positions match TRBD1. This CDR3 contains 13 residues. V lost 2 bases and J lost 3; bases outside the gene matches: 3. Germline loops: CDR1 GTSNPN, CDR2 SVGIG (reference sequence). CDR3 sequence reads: CAWSQGALYEQYF. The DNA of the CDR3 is TGTGCCTGGAGTCAGGGGGCTCTCTACGAGCAGTACTTC.

This CDR3 is CASTTPEPEAFF. The CDR3 nucleotides read TGTGCCAGCACGACTCCCGAGCCCGAAGCTTTCTTT. The chain carries TRBV7-9 and TRBJ1-1; D ambiguous. The V end was cut by 7 bases, the J end by 8 bases, with 14 bases between. The CDR3 spans 12 residues. Germline CDR1 is SEHNR and CDR2 is FQNEAQ (reference sequence).

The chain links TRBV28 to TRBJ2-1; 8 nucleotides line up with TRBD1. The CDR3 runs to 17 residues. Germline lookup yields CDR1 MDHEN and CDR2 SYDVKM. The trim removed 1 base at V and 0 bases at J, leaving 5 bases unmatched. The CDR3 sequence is CASSLFGTGSSYNEQFF. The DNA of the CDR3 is TGTGCCAGCAGTTTATTCGGGACAGGTAGCTCCTACAATGAGCAGTTCTTC. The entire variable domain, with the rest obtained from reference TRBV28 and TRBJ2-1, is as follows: DVKVTQSSRYLVKRTGEKVFLECVQDMDHENMFWYRQDPGLGLRLIYFSYDVKMKEKGDIPEGYSVSREKKERFSLILESASTNQTSMYLCASSLFGTGSSYNEQFFGPGTRLTVL.

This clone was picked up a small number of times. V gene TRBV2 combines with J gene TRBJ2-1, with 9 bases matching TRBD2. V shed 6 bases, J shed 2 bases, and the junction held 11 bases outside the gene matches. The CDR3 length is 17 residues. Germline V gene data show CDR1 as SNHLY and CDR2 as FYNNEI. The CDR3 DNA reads TGTGCCAGCAGCGGGTTATTAGCGGGAGTTGCCTACAATGAGCAGTTCTTC. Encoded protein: CASSGLLAGVAYNEQFF. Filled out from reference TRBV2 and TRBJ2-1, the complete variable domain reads EPEVTQTPSHQVTQMGQEVILRCVPISNHLYFYWYRQILGQKVEFLVSFYNNEISEKSEIFDDQFSVERPDGSNFTLKIRSTKLEDSAMYFCASSGLLAGVAYNEQFFGPGTRLTVL.

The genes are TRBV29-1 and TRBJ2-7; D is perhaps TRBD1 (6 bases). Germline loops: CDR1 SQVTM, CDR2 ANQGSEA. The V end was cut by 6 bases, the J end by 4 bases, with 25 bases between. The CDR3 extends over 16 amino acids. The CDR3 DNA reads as TGCAGCGTCGCGACAGAGGCGAACCCGAGGGGGTACGAGCAGTACTTC. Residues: CSVATEANPRGYEQYF.

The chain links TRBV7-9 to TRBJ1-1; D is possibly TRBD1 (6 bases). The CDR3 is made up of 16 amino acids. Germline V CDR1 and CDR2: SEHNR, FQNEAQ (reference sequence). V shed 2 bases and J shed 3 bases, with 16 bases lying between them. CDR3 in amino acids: CASSLKEGQRDTEAFF. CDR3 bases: TGTGCCAGCAGCTTAAAAGAAGGACAGAGGGACACTGAAGCTTTCTTT.